This T cell receptor (beta chain) came from a study of human T cells and chemical hapten exposure. TCRdb ran MiXCR on the RACE reads and lists one entry per CDR3 protein. Here the sample spans more than 100,000 distinct CDR3 sequences, about 11% being singletons. The sample's time point: patch test 3, about 24 weeks after DPC sensitization. The sample's treatment: therapeutic diphenylcyclopropenone sensitization with weekly scalp DPC. Per the germline V gene, CDR1 is MDHEN and CDR2 is SYDVKM. J gave up 5 bases and V 6 bases, and 6 bases lay outside the gene matches. The CDR3 length is 14 residues. The gene calls are TRBV28 and TRBJ1-1; 10 bases fit TRBD1. Sequenced material: whole blood, taken in connection with sensitization to the hapten diphenylcyclopropenone (DPC). The TCR originated in a woman aged 45-59 years with alopecia areata. Some clones in this sample may be carry-over from other donors' samples. The CDR3, as DNA: TGTGCCAGCAGGCCGACAGGGGGCAGGACTGAAGCTTTCTTT. Translation: CASRPTGGRTEAFF.